Here is one T cell receptor (beta chain) with its context. The antigen remains undetermined. The method was immunoSEQ multiplex PCR; TCRdb's version includes in-frame clones alone and lacks a portion of them. The data show over 95,000 clones, more than 85% seen once. The sample is drawn from a study of T cell responses to AZD1222 COVID-19 vaccine. Overall study results and limits: A mostly white British donor set with more females was recruited, and clonal diversity was possibly underestimated.

This receptor was identified in an adult in good health. The material was peripheral blood, obtained on day 0 of AZD1222 vaccination.

CDR3 protein: CASSLDRAHEQFF. Written as DNA, the CDR3 is TGCGCCAGCAGCTTGGACAGGGCACATGAGCAGTTCTTC. The chain has TRBV5-1 and TRBJ2-1, with D possibly being TRBD1 (6 bases). Between the trimmed V and J ends, which lost 0 bases and 8 bases, there was a span of 9 bases. This CDR3 contains 13 residues. CDR1 SGHRS and CDR2 YFSETQ come from the germline V gene.